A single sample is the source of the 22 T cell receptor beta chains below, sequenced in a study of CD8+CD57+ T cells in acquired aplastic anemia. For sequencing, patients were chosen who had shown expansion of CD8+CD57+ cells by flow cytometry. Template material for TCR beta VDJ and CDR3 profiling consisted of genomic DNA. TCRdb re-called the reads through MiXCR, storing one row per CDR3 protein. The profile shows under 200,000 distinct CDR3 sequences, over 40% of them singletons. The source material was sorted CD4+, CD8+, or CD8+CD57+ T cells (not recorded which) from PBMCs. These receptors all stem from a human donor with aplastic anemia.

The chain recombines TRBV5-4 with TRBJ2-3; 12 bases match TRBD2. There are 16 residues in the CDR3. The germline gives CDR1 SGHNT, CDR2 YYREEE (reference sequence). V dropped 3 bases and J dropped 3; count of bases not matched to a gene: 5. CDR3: CASSSVTSGGTDTQYF. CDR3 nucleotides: TGTGCCAGCAGCTCGGTGACTAGCGGGGGAACAGATACGCAGTATTTT.

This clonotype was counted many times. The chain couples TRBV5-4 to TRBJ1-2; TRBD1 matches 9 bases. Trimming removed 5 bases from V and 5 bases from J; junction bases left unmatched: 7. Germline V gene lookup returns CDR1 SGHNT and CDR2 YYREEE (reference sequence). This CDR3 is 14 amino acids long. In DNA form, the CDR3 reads TGTGCCAGCAGTCTTACAGGGGGCAGTTATGGCTACACCTTC. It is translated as CASSLTGGSYGYTF.

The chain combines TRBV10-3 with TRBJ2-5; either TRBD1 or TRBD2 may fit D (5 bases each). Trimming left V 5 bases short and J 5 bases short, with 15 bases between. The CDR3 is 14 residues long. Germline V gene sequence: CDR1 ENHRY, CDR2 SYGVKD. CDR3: CAISPRGGVETQYF. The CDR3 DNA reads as TGTGCCATCAGTCCCCGTGGGGGAGTGGAGACCCAGTACTTC.

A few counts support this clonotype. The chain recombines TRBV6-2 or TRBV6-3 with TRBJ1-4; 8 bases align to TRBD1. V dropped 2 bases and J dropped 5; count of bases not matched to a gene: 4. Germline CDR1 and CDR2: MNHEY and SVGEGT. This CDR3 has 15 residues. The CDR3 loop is CASSYLRDRNEKLFF. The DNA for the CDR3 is TGTGCCAGCAGTTACCTCCGGGACAGGAATGAAAAACTGTTTTTT.

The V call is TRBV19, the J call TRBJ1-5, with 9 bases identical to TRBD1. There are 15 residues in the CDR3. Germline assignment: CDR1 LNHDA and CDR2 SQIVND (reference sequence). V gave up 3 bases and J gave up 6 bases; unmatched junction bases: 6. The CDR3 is CASSIRDRALQPQHF. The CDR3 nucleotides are TGTGCCAGTAGTATCCGGGACAGGGCTCTTCAGCCCCAGCATTTT.

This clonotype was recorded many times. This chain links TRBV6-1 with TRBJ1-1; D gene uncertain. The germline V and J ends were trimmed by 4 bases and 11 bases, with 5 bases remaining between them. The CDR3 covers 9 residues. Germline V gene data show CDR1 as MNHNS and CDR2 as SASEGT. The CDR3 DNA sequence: TGTGCCAGCAGTGGGGAGGCTTTCTTT. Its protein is CASSGEAFF.

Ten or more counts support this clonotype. CDR3 nucleotide sequence: TGTGCCACCAGTACGCAGGGACAGAGCTATGGCTACACCTTC. Encoded protein: CATSTQGQSYGYTF. J is TRBJ1-2 and V is TRBV24-1, with 7 bases fitting TRBD1. Germline CDR1 and CDR2: KGHDR and SFDVKD. Trimming took 6 bases from V and 4 from J; bases not matched to a gene: 7. The CDR3 sequence is 14 residues long.

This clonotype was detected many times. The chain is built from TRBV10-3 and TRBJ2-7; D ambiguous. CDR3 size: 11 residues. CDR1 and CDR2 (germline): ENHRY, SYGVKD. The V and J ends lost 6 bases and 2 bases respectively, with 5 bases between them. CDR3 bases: TGTGCCATCAGGGGCGCCTACGAGCAGTACTTC. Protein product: CAIRGAYEQYF.

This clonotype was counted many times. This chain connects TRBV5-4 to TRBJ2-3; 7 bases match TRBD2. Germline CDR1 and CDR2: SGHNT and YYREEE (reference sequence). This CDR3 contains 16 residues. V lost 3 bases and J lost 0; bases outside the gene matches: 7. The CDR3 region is CASSWEGRTSTDTQYF. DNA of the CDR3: TGTGCCAGCAGCTGGGAGGGACGGACAAGCACAGATACGCAGTATTTT.

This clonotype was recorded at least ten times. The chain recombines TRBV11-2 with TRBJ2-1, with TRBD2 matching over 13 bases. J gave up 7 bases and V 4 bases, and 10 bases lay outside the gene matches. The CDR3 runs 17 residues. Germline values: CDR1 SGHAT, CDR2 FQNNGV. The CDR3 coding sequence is TGTGCCAGCAGCTCTAGCCAGGGACTAGCGGGAAGGAATGAGCAGTTCTTC. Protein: CASSSSQGLAGRNEQFF. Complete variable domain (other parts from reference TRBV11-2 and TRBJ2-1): EAGVAQSPRYKIIEKRQSVAFWCNPISGHATLYWYQQILGQGPKLLIQFQNNGVVDDSQLPKDRFSAERLKGVDSTLKIQPAKLEDSAVYLCASSSSQGLAGRNEQFFGPGTRLTVL.

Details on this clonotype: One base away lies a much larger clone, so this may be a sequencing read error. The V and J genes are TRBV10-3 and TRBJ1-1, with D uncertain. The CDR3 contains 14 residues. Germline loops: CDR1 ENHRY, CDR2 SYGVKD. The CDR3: CASSEVALNAEAFF. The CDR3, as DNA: TGTGCCAGCAGTGAAGTGGCTTTAAACGCTGAAGCTTTCTTT.

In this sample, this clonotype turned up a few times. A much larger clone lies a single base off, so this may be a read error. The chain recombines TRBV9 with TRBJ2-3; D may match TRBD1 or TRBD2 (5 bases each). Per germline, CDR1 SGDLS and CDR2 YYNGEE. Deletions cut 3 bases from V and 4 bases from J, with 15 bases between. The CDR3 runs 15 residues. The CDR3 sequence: CASSDGGHGADTQYF. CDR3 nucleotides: TGTGCCAGCAGCGATGGGGGTCATGGGGCAGATACGCAGTATTTT.

The CDR3 sequence is CASSLGLAGGVSSYNEQFF. For the CDR3, the DNA is TGTGCCAGCAGCTTAGGACTAGCGGGGGGGGTGAGCTCCTACAATGAGCAGTTCTTC. This sequence joins TRBV11-1 and TRBJ2-1, with TRBD2 matching 14 bases. The germline CDR1 and CDR2 sequences are SGHAT and FQDESV (reference sequence). The trim removed 1 base at V and 0 bases at J, leaving 5 bases unmatched. The CDR3 totals 19 residues.

The CDR3 DNA reads TGTGCCACCAGTGCCAGCAGACCCCCGGGTTCAGGGAAGCCCCAGCATTTT. It yields the protein CATSASRPPGSGKPQHF. J is TRBJ1-5 and V is TRBV24-1, with D possibly TRBD1 on 5 matching bases. Germline loops: CDR1 KGHDR, CDR2 SFDVKD. The CDR3 extends over 17 amino acids. Trimming removed 5 bases at V and 8 bases at J, with 24 bases between.

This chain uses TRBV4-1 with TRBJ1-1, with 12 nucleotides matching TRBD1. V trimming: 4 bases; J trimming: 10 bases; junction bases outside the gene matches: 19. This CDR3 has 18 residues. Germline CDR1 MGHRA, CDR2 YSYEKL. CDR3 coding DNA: TGCGCCAGCAGCCCAGCCGGGACAGGGGGCCAAGTAGCTCTGAGAGCTTTCTTT. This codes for CASSPAGTGGQVALRAFF.

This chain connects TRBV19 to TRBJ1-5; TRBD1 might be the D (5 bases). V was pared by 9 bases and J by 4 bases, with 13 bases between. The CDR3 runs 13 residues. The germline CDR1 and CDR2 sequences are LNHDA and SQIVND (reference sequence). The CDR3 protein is CASGDRRNQPQHF. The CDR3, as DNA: TGTGCCAGCGGAGACAGACGAAATCAGCCCCAGCATTTT.

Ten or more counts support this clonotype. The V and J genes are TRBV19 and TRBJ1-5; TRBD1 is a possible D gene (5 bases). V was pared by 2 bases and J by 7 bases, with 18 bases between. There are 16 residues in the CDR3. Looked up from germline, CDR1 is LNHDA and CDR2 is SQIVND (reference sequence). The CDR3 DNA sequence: TGTGCCAGTAGTATAATGGTCGCCCTTTGGGACCAGCCCCAGCATTTT. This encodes CASSIMVALWDQPQHF.

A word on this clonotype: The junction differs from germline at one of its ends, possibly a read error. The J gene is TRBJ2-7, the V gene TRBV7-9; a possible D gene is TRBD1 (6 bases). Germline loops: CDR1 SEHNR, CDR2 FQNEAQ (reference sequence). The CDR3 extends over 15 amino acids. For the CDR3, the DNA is TGTGCCGGCAGCTTAGTCGGTCAGGGGACGTACGAGCAGTACTTC. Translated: CAGSLVGQGTYEQYF.

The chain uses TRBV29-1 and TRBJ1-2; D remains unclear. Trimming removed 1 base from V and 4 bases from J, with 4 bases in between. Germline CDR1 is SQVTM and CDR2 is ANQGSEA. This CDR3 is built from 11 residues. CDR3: CSVEVSYGYTF. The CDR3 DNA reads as TGCAGCGTTGAAGTGAGCTATGGCTACACCTTC.

The CDR3 protein is CSVSSQLVGDYGYTF. CDR3 bases: TGCAGCGTTAGTAGTCAACTAGTAGGGGACTATGGCTACACCTTC. The chain joins TRBV29-1 to TRBJ1-2, with D possibly being TRBD1 (5 bases). V gave up 5 bases and J gave up 3 bases, with 19 bases separating them. This CDR3 is built from 15 residues. Germline V gives CDR1 SQVTM, CDR2 ANQGSEA.

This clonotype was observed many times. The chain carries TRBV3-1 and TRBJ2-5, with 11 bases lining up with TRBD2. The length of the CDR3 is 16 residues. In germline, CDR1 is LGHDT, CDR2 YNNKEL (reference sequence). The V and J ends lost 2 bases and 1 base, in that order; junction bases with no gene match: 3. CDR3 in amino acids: CASSQSTSGVQETQYF. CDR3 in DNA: TGTGCCAGCAGCCAATCGACTAGCGGGGTCCAAGAGACCCAGTACTTC.

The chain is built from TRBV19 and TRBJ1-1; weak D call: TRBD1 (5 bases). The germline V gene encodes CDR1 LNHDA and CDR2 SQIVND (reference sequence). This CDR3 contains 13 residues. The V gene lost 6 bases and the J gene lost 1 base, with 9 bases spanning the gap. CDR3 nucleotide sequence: TGTGCCAGTAGGGCCGGGGCGAACACTGAAGCTTTCTTT. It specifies CASRAGANTEAFF.